This T cell receptor (beta chain) appears in the sequencing data of a study of blood T cells in healthy people across ages. Then a second PCR, running about 6 to 11 cycles, was carried out with a sample-barcoded 5' primer and a J-beta primer mix. At least 2.5 million CDR3-containing paired-end reads were obtained per sample. TCRdb analysed the 5' RACE reads with MiXCR anew, one entry per CDR3 protein. The repertoire holds about 1 million distinct CDR3 sequences, with more than 40% as singletons. It was approximately 10 milliliters of peripheral blood that were drawn from each donor. The V end lost 6 bases, the J end lost 3 bases, and 11 bases lay between the germline ends. The CDR3 has 13 residues. CDR1 MNHEY and CDR2 SVGAGI come from the germline V gene.

The sequenced sample consisted of blood. This chain joins TRBV6-5 and TRBJ1-2, with no clear D. This TCR was recovered from a woman aged 55 to 70 in good health. This CDR3 reads CASRDPKDYGYTF. In DNA, the CDR3 is TGTGCCAGCAGAGACCCAAAGGACTATGGCTACACCTTC.